This TCR beta chain is from a study of blood T cell repertoires in COVID-19 (dated by TCRdb to 2018 to 2020). Regarding the study in general: The collaborator samples originated in the United States, Italy and Spain and spanned the acute and convalescent phases of COVID-19. A freely available public database, intended as a resource for researchers studying the immune response to SARS-CoV-2, is where the repertoires were released. The sample metadata nearly always contained a de-identified subject ID, COVID-19 status, age in years and sex. The samples were drawn from the first 160 participants of the ongoing ImmuneRACE study and from under 1,500 subjects provided by 6 global collaborators. The prospective study material was composed of cDNA or gDNA derived from T cells, B-cell-depleted T cells, or PBMCs. The dataset comprised deeply sampled blood TCRbeta repertoires from subjects exposed to, actively infected with, or recovered from COVID-19. Where available, HLA class I and class II types were obtained from metadata supplied by the sample provider rather than from assay-based typing. What the authors observed across the whole study: How much clinical and demographic metadata was included differed by source and by participant, and the metadata was provided uncurated.

Of note for this clone: Its recognized antigen is unknown. Base qualities were left out, and no much larger clone turns up one base away.

From a lookup of the germline V gene, CDR1 and CDR2 are SGHTA and FQGNSA. Its CDR3 holds 15 amino acids, cysteine through phenylalanine. The sequence is cut down to CDR3 DNA, 45 bases in frame from base 1. Relative to germline, V is missing 1 base and J is missing 4 bases, with 5 bases of the junction outside any gene match. TCRbeta CDR3 regions were amplified from genomic DNA by means of the immunoSEQ Assay, a bias-controlled multiplex PCR. The paper's processing steps were these. The number of nucleated cells in each sample was estimated by amplification of reference gene primers within the assay. Sequence reads were collapsed and filtered to measure the absolute abundance of every unique TCRbeta CDR3 rearrangement. For each sample, productive Simpson clonality was calculated as the square root of Simpson's diversity index over productive rearrangements. TCRdb's version of the immuneACCESS table is confined to in-frame rearrangements and falls short of the full clone set. An unresolved V gene accounts for under half of the shortfall where checked; the remainder is of unknown origin. The D gene and trimming were derived from the DNA, and the V and J assignments and clone size from that table. This sample is represented by 100,000 to 120,000 clones; just over 85% of them were singletons. The ten largest clones capture under 2.5% of the sample.

Whole blood was collected in K2EDTA tubes by collaborating institutions according to the institutions' own protocols. For TCRbeta analysis, collaborator samples were shipped as frozen whole blood, as isolated PBMCs, or as DNA extracted from either sample type. The chain joins TRBV7-2 to TRBJ1-2, with 8 bases in between that match TRBD1. The receptor was isolated from a human donor in a cohort sampled during active COVID-19. Sequencing was carried out using peripheral blood. The CDR3 region reads CASSLGGGTGYGYTF. The nucleotide sequence reads as follows: TGTGCCAGCAGCTTAGGTGGGGGGACAGGCTATGGCTACACCTTC.